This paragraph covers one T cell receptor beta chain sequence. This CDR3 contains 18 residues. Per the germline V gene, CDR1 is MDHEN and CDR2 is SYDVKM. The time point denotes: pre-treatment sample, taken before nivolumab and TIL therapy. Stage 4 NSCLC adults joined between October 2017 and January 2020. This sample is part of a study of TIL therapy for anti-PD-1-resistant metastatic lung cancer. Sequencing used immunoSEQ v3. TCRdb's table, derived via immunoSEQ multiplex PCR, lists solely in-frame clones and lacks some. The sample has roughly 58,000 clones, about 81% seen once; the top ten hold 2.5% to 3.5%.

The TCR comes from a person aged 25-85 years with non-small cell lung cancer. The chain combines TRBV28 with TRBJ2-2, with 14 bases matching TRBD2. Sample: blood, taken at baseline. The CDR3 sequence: CALPRLAGGPRYTGELFF. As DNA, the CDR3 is TGTGCTCTCCCAAGACTAGCGGGAGGGCCTCGGTACACCGGGGAGCTGTTTTTT.